A single sample gave rise to the 21 T cell receptor beta chains below, sequenced in a study of identical twins. MiXCR was run by TCRdb on the 5' RACE reads, yielding one entry per CDR3 protein. The profile covers fewer than 900,000 distinct CDR3 sequences, with 15% to 20% appearing a single time and around 13% taken by the ten largest. These data were also reused for a study on T cells expressing NK-cell markers.

Sequences were obtained from PBMCs. These receptors were collected from a woman aged 18 to 35 in good health.

V usage is TRBV27 and J usage is TRBJ2-2; tentatively, D is TRBD1 (5 bases). CDR1 is MNHEY and CDR2 is SMNVEV in the germline V gene (reference sequence). V was clipped by 3 bases and J by 5 bases, with 13 bases between them. The CDR3 runs to 15 residues. CDR3 in amino acids: CASSFLGAATGELFF. The CDR3 nucleotides are TGTGCCAGCAGTTTCTTAGGGGCGGCGACCGGGGAGCTGTTTTTT.

This clonotype was observed many times. V usage is TRBV6-1 and J usage is TRBJ2-2; D may match TRBD1 or TRBD2 (5 bases each). Trimming pared 6 bases from V and 2 bases from J, leaving 13 bases between. Looked up from germline, CDR1 is MNHNS and CDR2 is SASEGT. The CDR3 extends over 15 amino acids. The CDR3 protein is CASRTGTTNTGELFF. The CDR3 DNA is TGTGCCAGCAGGACCGGGACCACCAACACCGGGGAGCTGTTTTTT.

In its sample, this clonotype was seen a few times. The chain recombines TRBV6-2 or TRBV6-3 with TRBJ2-1; the match to TRBD2 covers 13 bases. In germline, CDR1 is MNHEY, CDR2 SVGEGT. The J segment lost 7 bases and the V segment lost 6 bases, leaving 9 bases of the junction unmatched. The CDR3 has 16 amino acids. CDR3 bases: TGTGCCAGCAGGATACTAGCGGGAGGGACTGGGAATGAGCAGTTCTTC. Translating it yields CASRILAGGTGNEQFF.

This chain joins TRBV3-1 and TRBJ2-1; D could derive from TRBD1 or TRBD2 (5 bases each). The V and J ends lost 4 bases and 7 bases respectively, with 20 bases between them. Germline CDR1 is LGHDT and CDR2 is YNNKEL (reference sequence). CDR3 length: 16 residues. This CDR3 reads CASSPLGAEGENEQFF. The CDR3 DNA is TGTGCCAGCAGCCCTCTCGGGGCGGAAGGGGAGAATGAGCAGTTCTTC.

The rearrangement joins TRBV5-1 to TRBJ2-7, with 7 nucleotides matching TRBD1. The CDR3 loop spans 16 amino acids. The V gene's germline CDR1 is SGHRS and CDR2 YFSETQ. V was pared by 0 bases and J by 3 bases, with 9 bases of the junction left unmatched. The CDR3 DNA reads TGCGCCAGCAGCTTGGCCGCTACAGGGGCCCTCTACGAGCAGTACTTC. Translated, it gives CASSLAATGALYEQYF.

The V gene is TRBV5-6, the J gene TRBJ2-5; possibly TRBD1 for D (5 bases). Per the germline V gene, CDR1 is SGHDT and CDR2 is YYEEEE. The CDR3 is 14 residues long. V was cut by 6 bases and J by 7 bases, with 19 bases left in between. The CDR3 here is CASTKTRAVGTQYF. In nucleotides, the CDR3 is TGTGCCAGCACCAAAACCAGGGCGGTGGGGACCCAGTACTTC.

V and J are TRBV4-3 and TRBJ2-3, with 7 bases that match TRBD2. Germline V gives CDR1 LGHNA, CDR2 YSLEER. V gave up 4 bases and J gave up 2 bases; unmatched junction bases: 15. The CDR3 runs 18 residues. For the CDR3, the DNA is TGCGCCAGCAGCCCCCCCTTTTGGAGGGGAGGGCCCACAGATACGCAGTATTTT. It translates to CASSPPFWRGGPTDTQYF.

This clonotype was recorded a few times. The CDR3 DNA reads as TGTGCCAGCAGGAACCCGGGACGCAATCAGCCCCAGCATTTT. Translation: CASRNPGRNQPQHF. The chain uses TRBV12-3 or TRBV12-4 and TRBJ1-5, with TRBD1 as a possible D gene (5 bases). V dropped 6 bases and J dropped 2 bases, with 11 bases sitting between them. CDR3 length: 14 amino acids.

This clonotype was seen repeatedly, ten times or more. The chain recombines TRBV12-5 with TRBJ2-7; possible D gene TRBD2, 5 bases. This CDR3 contains 10 residues. The germline gives CDR1 LGHNT, CDR2 FRNRAP. In DNA form, the CDR3 reads TGTGCCAGCGGAGACTACGAGCAGTACTTC. Translated: CASGDYEQYF.

The J gene is TRBJ2-1, the V gene TRBV29-1; 8 bases are a match to TRBD1. The length of the CDR3 is 17 residues. V shed 6 bases, J shed 0 bases, and the junction held 13 bases outside the gene matches. The germline CDR1 and CDR2 sequences are SQVTM and ANQGSEA. The DNA for the CDR3 is TGCAGCGTCGCAGACATCGGACAGGGACACTCCTACAATGAGCAGTTCTTC. The encoded protein is CSVADIGQGHSYNEQFF.

The CDR3, as DNA: TGCGCCAGCAGCTTGACACGGGGGGAAGGAGATACGCAGTATTTT. This gives the protein CASSLTRGEGDTQYF. The V gene is TRBV5-1, the J gene TRBJ2-3; 7 nucleotides line up with TRBD2. The CDR3 consists of 15 residues. V gave up 1 base and J gave up 5 bases; unmatched junction bases: 7. Germline values: CDR1 SGHRS, CDR2 YFSETQ.

The V call is TRBV5-1, the J call TRBJ2-1, with unresolved D. The CDR3 length is 13 residues. V lost 3 bases to trimming and J lost 5 bases, with 9 bases between them. Germline CDR1 reads SGHRS; CDR2 reads YFSETQ. CDR3 nucleotide sequence: TGCGCCAGCAGCTCGGACCCCCACAATGAGCAGTTCTTC. Translating gives CASSSDPHNEQFF.

This clonotype was counted at least ten times. The chain has TRBV29-1 and TRBJ1-3; D is unclear. The CDR3 contains 11 residues. Between the trimmed V and J ends, which lost 4 bases and 0 bases, there was a span of 1 base. Germline V lookup: CDR1 SQVTM, CDR2 ANQGSEA. The CDR3 nucleotides are TGCAGCGTTGGCTCTGGAAACACCATATATTTT. This codes for CSVGSGNTIYF.

The J gene is TRBJ2-7, the V gene TRBV27, with TRBD1 matching over 7 bases. CDR1 and CDR2 from the germline V gene are MNHEY and SMNVEV (reference sequence). The length of the CDR3 is 14 residues. Unmatched junction bases numbered 11, after V lost 5 bases and J lost 7 bases. The CDR3 sequence is CASSPQTGSWEQYF. The DNA for the CDR3 is TGTGCCAGCAGTCCCCAGACAGGGTCATGGGAGCAGTACTTC.

V is TRBV27 and J is TRBJ2-7, with TRBD2 as a possible D gene (6 bases). The germline gives CDR1 MNHEY, CDR2 SMNVEV (reference sequence). Trimming pared 5 bases from V and 4 bases from J, leaving 18 bases between. This CDR3 contains 15 residues. CDR3 nucleotides: TGTGCCAGCAGTCTCACTTTGGGGGGAGTGTACGAGCAGTACTTC. Translated, it gives CASSLTLGGVYEQYF.

The CDR3 loop reads CSATSGLYSYEQYF. Written as DNA, the CDR3 is TGCAGTGCTACATCAGGACTCTACTCCTACGAGCAGTACTTC. V is TRBV20-1 and J is TRBJ2-7; TRBD2 is a possible D gene (5 bases). CDR1 is DFQATT and CDR2 is SNEGSKA in the germline V gene (reference sequence). The CDR3 sequence is 14 residues long. The V end was cut by 4 bases, the J end by 0 bases, with 13 bases between.

J is TRBJ2-2 and V is TRBV18, with TRBD2 as a possible D gene (6 bases). V lost 2 bases, J lost 4 bases, and 11 bases lay in between. CDR3 length equals 15 residues. Germline assignment: CDR1 KGHSH and CDR2 LQKENI. The CDR3 sequence is CASSPSSGFTGELFF. The CDR3 nucleotides are TGTGCCAGCTCACCAAGTAGCGGCTTCACCGGGGAGCTGTTTTTT.

This clonotype was picked up a small number of times. The chain carries TRBV7-6 and TRBJ1-6; no firm D call. The CDR3 length is 13 residues. V was shortened by 0 bases and J by 7 bases, with 4 bases between the two germline ends. Germline CDR1 reads SGHVS; CDR2 reads FNYEAQ. CDR3 nucleotides: TGTGCCAGCAGCTTAGCTCAGAATTCACCCCTCCACTTT. Its translation: CASSLAQNSPLHF.

This rearrangement joins TRBV20-1 to TRBJ2-6; 11 bases align to TRBD1. This CDR3 spans 16 amino acids. The trim removed 4 bases at V and 0 bases at J, leaving 2 bases unmatched. Per the germline V gene, CDR1 is DFQATT and CDR2 is SNEGSKA (reference sequence). The CDR3 region is CSAKGTGGSGANVLTF. Written as DNA, the CDR3 is TGCAGTGCTAAGGGGACAGGGGGCTCTGGGGCCAACGTCCTGACTTTC.

This clonotype was seen a few times. The chain employs TRBV12-3 or TRBV12-4 and TRBJ2-1; D possibly corresponds to TRBD2 (5 bases). Trimming took off 6 bases at V and 6 bases at J, with 12 bases between the two ends. The CDR3 is made up of 13 amino acids. This CDR3 reads CASSRTQFNEQFF. The CDR3 DNA reads TGTGCCAGCAGCCGGACTCAGTTCAATGAGCAGTTCTTC.

V and J are TRBV29-1 and TRBJ2-3, with D perhaps given as TRBD1 or TRBD2 (5 bases each). V was cut by 7 bases and J by 6 bases, with 14 bases left in between. This CDR3 region has 12 residues. CDR1 is SQVTM and CDR2 is ANQGSEA in the germline V gene. The CDR3 DNA follows: TGCAGCGCCGGGACGCCGGGGGATACGCAGTATTTT. Translation: CSAGTPGDTQYF.